The 20 T cell receptor beta chains presented below share a single source sample, sequenced in a study of blood T cells in healthy people across ages. PCR was performed a second time for roughly 7 to 11 cycles using a sample-barcoded 5' primer and a J-beta primer mix. TCRdb re-analysed the 5' RACE reads in MiXCR, keeping a single row per CDR3 protein. This table holds around 940,000 distinct CDR3 sequences, just over 50% found once. Sequenced: blood. The origin of the receptors is a woman between 55 and 75 years old in good health.

The V gene is TRBV6-2 or TRBV6-3, the J gene TRBJ2-4; 10 nucleotides align to TRBD2. This CDR3 contains 16 residues. The J segment lost 3 bases and the V segment lost 6 bases, leaving 8 bases of the junction unmatched. CDR1 and CDR2 from the germline V gene are MNHEY and SVGEGT. CDR3 nucleotide sequence: TGTGCCAGCAGACGCGGACTAGCGGCGGGCAAAAACATTCAGTACTTC. Translating gives CASRRGLAAGKNIQYF.

The J gene is TRBJ1-2, the V gene TRBV25-1, with D uncertain. This CDR3 is built from 13 residues. Germline V lookup: CDR1 MGHDK, CDR2 SYGVNS. The V gene lost 9 bases and the J gene lost 3 bases, with 14 bases spanning the gap. The CDR3 coding sequence is TGTGCCAGTCGGCAGTCGGGTGACTATGGCTACACCTTC. It yields the protein CASRQSGDYGYTF.

Worth noting for this clonotype: A junction boundary mismatches the germline segment, possibly from a read error. The chain employs TRBV12-3 or TRBV12-4 and TRBJ2-3; TRBD2 matches 9 bases. CDR3 size: 16 residues. CDR3 DNA: TGTGCCGGCAGCGGGGGGAGGGGGCTTTACACAGATACGCAGTATTTT. This codes for CAGSGGRGLYTDTQYF.

The rearrangement joins TRBV20-1 to TRBJ2-1; 7 positions match TRBD2. Looked up from germline, CDR1 is DFQATT and CDR2 is SNEGSKA (reference sequence). The CDR3 totals 15 residues. The ends lost 2 bases at V and 0 bases at J; junction bases unmatched: 4. The CDR3 DNA is TGCAGTGCTAGAAGGCGGGAGTTCTCCTACAATGAGCAGTTCTTC. This sequence encodes CSARRREFSYNEQFF.

This clonotype has more than one count but fewer than ten. The chain links TRBV29-1 to TRBJ1-2; tentatively, D is TRBD1 (5 bases). CDR1 is SQVTM, CDR2 ANQGSEA, per germline. V lost 7 bases to trimming and J lost 9 bases, with 12 bases between them. This CDR3 region has 10 residues. For the CDR3, the DNA is TGCAGCGCCGGGACCGAGAGCTACACCTTC. Amino acid sequence: CSAGTESYTF.

The chain joins TRBV11-2 to TRBJ1-4; tentatively, D is TRBD1 (6 bases). CDR3 size: 16 residues. Per germline, CDR1 SGHAT and CDR2 FQNNGV. Between the trimmed V and J ends, which lost 2 bases and 6 bases, there was a span of 16 bases. The CDR3 sequence is CASSLRTRAGDEKLFF. DNA of the CDR3: TGTGCCAGCAGCTTAAGGACCCGGGCAGGGGATGAAAAACTGTTTTTT.

V gene TRBV20-1 combines with J gene TRBJ1-5, with D tentatively TRBD1 (6 bases). Trimming took 5 bases from V and 2 from J, leaving 16 bases between them. CDR3 length: 15 amino acids. Germline assignment: CDR1 DFQATT and CDR2 SNEGSKA (reference sequence). The CDR3 region is CSARPAGAGNQPQHF. CDR3 bases: TGCAGTGCTCGCCCGGCAGGGGCGGGCAATCAGCCCCAGCATTTT.

To note about this clonotype: Germline is not matched at one junction end, which may reflect a read error. The chain is built from TRBV3-1 and TRBJ2-7, with D possibly TRBD2 on 5 matching bases. Germline loops: CDR1 LGHDT, CDR2 YNNKEL (reference sequence). The CDR3 runs to 13 residues. CDR3 loop: CASSQETTYEQYF. The CDR3 coding sequence is TGTGCCAGCAGCCAAGAGACTACCTACGAACAGTACTTC.

This clonotype appeared a single time. The chain has TRBV30 and TRBJ2-7; D not certain. The germline V gene has CDR1 GTSNPN and CDR2 SVGIG (reference sequence). The length of the CDR3 is 14 residues. The V end was cut by 0 bases, the J end by 2 bases, with 11 bases between. The CDR3 coding sequence is TGTGCCTGGAGTGTTGGCCCGGGCCCCTACGAGCAGTACTTC. It is translated as CAWSVGPGPYEQYF.

This clonotype was detected only a few times. This CDR3 reads CASSYLNVLTF. CDR3 nucleotide sequence: TGTGCCAGCAGTTACCTAAACGTCCTGACTTTC. V gene TRBV6-5 combines with J gene TRBJ2-6; D remains ambiguous. This CDR3 has 11 amino acids. The V gene lost 2 bases and the J gene lost 10 bases, with 3 bases spanning the gap. Germline lookup yields CDR1 MNHEY and CDR2 SVGAGI.

This chain joins TRBV11-2 and TRBJ1-1; D gene unclear. CDR3 length equals 13 residues. V gave up 0 bases and J gave up 5 bases, with 7 bases separating them. Germline values: CDR1 SGHAT, CDR2 FQNNGV. The CDR3 DNA reads TGTGCCAGCAGCTTAGATCTGCGGACTGAAGCTTTCTTT. Translated: CASSLDLRTEAFF. Filled out from reference TRBV11-2 and TRBJ1-1, the complete variable domain reads EAGVAQSPRYKIIEKRQSVAFWCNPISGHATLYWYQQILGQGPKLLIQFQNNGVVDDSQLPKDRFSAERLKGVDSTLKIQPAKLEDSAVYLCASSLDLRTEAFFGQGTRLTVV.

The chain is built from TRBV3-1 and TRBJ2-1; 11 nucleotides align to TRBD1. Per germline, CDR1 LGHDT and CDR2 YNNKEL (reference sequence). CDR3 length: 15 amino acids. V shed 4 bases and J 7 bases; nucleotides not matched to a gene: 6. The CDR3 loop is CASSRTGGVWNEQFF. The CDR3 DNA sequence: TGTGCCAGCAGCCGGACAGGGGGCGTCTGGAATGAGCAGTTCTTC.

This clonotype was detected only once. The genes are TRBV28 and TRBJ2-7, with D possibly being TRBD2 (6 bases). The DNA end lines up better with TRBJ2-5; the J call may be wrong. Germline V gene data show CDR1 as MDHEN and CDR2 as SYDVKM. CDR3 length: 15 residues. The CDR3 protein is CASSFPAGGPETQYF. CDR3 nucleotide sequence: TGTGCCAGCAGTTTCCCCGCAGGAGGGCCAGAGACCCAGTACTTC.

The rearrangement links TRBV11-2 to TRBJ1-1, with D unclear. CDR3 size: 13 residues. V shed 0 bases and J shed 7 bases, with 9 bases lying between them. The V gene's germline CDR1 is SGHAT and CDR2 FQNNGV. The DNA for the CDR3 is TGTGCCAGCAGCTTAGACACCGGCCGTGAAGCTTTCTTT. Translation gives CASSLDTGREAFF.

The rearrangement joins TRBV4-2 to TRBJ1-2, with 8 nucleotides matching TRBD1. Germline CDR1 reads LGHNA; CDR2 reads YNFKEQ. V lost 4 bases to trimming and J lost 0 bases; unmatched junction nucleotides: 4. The CDR3 sequence is 15 residues long. The CDR3 DNA reads as TGTGCCAGCAGCCCGGACAGGGCGGCTAACTATGGCTACACCTTC. It yields the protein CASSPDRAANYGYTF.

Here the CDR3 DNA reads TGTGCCAGCAGTGATTATGGGGACAGGGGGCTTGGCTACACCTTC. It translates to CASSDYGDRGLGYTF. The rearrangement links TRBV28 to TRBJ1-2; 12 bases line up with TRBD1. CDR3 length: 15 amino acids. CDR1 is MDHEN, CDR2 SYDVKM, per germline. With V trimmed by 5 bases and J by 7 bases, 8 bases remained unmatched.

This clonotype was observed at least ten times. CDR3 nucleotide sequence: TGCAGTGCTAGAAGCGACAGCGAGCAGTACTTC. It is translated as CSARSDSEQYF. The V gene is TRBV20-1, the J gene TRBJ2-7; a possible D gene is TRBD1 (5 bases). This CDR3 comprises 11 residues. The germline V gene encodes CDR1 DFQATT and CDR2 SNEGSKA (reference sequence). Trimming cost V 2 bases and J 6 bases, with 8 bases left between them.

V gene TRBV28 combines with J gene TRBJ2-3, with D uncertain. Deletions cut 7 bases from V and 0 bases from J, with 14 bases between. The CDR3 loop spans 15 amino acids. CDR1 and CDR2 (germline): MDHEN, SYDVKM. DNA of the CDR3: TGTGCCAGCAACTATACCCGGGTCAGCACAGATACGCAGTATTTT. Translation: CASNYTRVSTDTQYF.

This clonotype has just a few counts. The chain has TRBV5-1 and TRBJ2-4; the D gene could be TRBD1 or TRBD2 (5 bases each). Germline assignment: CDR1 SGHRS and CDR2 YFSETQ. The CDR3 runs 14 residues. The V gene lost 4 bases and the J gene lost 6 bases, with 14 bases spanning the gap. The CDR3, as DNA: TGCGCCAGCAGCGCATGGGACGGCTTAAACATTCAGTACTTC. It codes for CASSAWDGLNIQYF.

The rearrangement uses TRBV12-3 or TRBV12-4 and TRBJ2-4; D uncertain. The CDR3 sequence is 14 residues long. V was cut by 2 bases and J by 0 bases, with 5 bases left in between. CDR3 residues: CASSLRRAKNIQYF. DNA of the CDR3: TGTGCCAGCAGTTTACGGAGAGCCAAAAACATTCAGTACTTC.